This T cell receptor (beta chain) is from a study of blood T cell repertoires in COVID-19. Looking at the study overall: T cells, B-cell-depleted T cells, or PBMCs provided the cDNA or gDNA that served as material.

Produced via immunoSEQ multiplex PCR; TCRdb's table is partial and in-frame only. This table holds 100,000 or so clones, over 65% found once. Sequencing used peripheral blood. The TCR comes from a human donor in a cohort sampled during active COVID-19.

CDR3 DNA: TGTGCCAGCAGCCAAGCCTCGGACAGGGCCTCCTACGAGCAGTACTTC. This gives the protein CASSQASDRASYEQYF. The gene calls are TRBV3-1 (or the pseudogene TRBV3-2) and TRBJ2-7, with 8 nucleotides matching TRBD1. This CDR3 is built from 16 residues. Trimming removed 1 base from V and 0 bases from J; junction bases left unmatched: 5. The germline V gene encodes CDR1 LGHDT and CDR2 YNNKEL (reference sequence).